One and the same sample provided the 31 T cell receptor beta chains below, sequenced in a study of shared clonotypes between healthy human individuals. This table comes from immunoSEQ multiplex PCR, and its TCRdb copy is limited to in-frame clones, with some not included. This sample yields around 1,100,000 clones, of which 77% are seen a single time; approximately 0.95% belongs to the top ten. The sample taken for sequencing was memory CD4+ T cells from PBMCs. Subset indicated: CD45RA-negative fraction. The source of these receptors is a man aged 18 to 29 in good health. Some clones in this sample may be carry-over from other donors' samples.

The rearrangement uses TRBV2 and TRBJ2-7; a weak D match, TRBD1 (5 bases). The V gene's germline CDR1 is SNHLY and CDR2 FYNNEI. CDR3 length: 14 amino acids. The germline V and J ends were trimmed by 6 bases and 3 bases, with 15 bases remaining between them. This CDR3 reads CASRSSQGIYEQYF. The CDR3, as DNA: TGTGCCAGCAGGTCCAGCCAGGGTATCTACGAGCAGTACTTC.

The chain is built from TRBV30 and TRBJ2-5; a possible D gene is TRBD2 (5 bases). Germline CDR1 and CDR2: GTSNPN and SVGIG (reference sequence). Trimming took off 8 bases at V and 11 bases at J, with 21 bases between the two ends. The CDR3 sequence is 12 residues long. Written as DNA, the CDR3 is TGTGCCCTGGTAACCTTAAGTTGGGAGCAGTACTTC. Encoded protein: CALVTLSWEQYF. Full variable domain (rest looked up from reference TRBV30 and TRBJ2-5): SQTIHQWPATLVQPVGSPLSLECTVEGTSNPNLYWYRQAAGRGLQLLFYSVGIGQISSEVPQNLSASRPQDRQFILSSKKLLLSDSGFYLCALVTLSWEQYFGPGTRLLVL.

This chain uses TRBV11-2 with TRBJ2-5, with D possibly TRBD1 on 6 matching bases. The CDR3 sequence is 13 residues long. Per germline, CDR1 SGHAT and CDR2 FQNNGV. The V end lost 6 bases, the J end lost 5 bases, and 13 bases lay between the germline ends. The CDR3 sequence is CASSPTGSETQYF. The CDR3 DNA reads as TGTGCCAGCAGTCCAACAGGGTCGGAGACCCAGTACTTC.

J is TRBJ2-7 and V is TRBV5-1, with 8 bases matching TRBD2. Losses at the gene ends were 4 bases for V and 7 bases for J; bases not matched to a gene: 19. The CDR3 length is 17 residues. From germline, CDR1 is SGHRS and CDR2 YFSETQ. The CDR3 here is CASSPTNRAGGPWEQYF. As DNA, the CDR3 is TGCGCCAGCAGCCCCACGAACCGGGCGGGAGGACCTTGGGAGCAGTACTTC.

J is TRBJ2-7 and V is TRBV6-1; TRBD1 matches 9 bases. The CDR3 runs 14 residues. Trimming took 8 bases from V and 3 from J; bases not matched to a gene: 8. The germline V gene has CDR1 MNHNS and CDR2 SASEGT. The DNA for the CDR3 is TGTGCCAGCCGCCGGGACAGGGCCGTCTACGAGCAGTACTTC. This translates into CASRRDRAVYEQYF.

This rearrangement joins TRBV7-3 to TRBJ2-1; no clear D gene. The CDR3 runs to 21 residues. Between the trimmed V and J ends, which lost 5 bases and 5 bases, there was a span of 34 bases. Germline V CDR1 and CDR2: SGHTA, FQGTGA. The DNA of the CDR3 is TGTGCCAGCAGCCGCGCGGCTCGGGCCACGAAGGTCCCGCTGGATGACAATGAGCAGTTCTTC. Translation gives CASSRAARATKVPLDDNEQFF.

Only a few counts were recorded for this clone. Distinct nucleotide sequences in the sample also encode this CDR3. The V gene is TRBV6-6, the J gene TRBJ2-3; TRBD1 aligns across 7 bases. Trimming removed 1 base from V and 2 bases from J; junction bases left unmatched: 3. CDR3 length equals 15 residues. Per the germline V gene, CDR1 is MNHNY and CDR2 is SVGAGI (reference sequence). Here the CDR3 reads CASSYLGTDTDTQYF. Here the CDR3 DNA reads TGTGCCAGCAGTTACTTGGGGACAGACACAGATACGCAGTATTTT.

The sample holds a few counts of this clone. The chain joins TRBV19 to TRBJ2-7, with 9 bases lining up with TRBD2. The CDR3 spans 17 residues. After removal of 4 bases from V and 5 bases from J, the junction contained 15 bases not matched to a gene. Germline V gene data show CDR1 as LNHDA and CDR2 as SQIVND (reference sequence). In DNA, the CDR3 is TGTGCCAGTAGTAGCCCAAGTTTTGCGGGAGGGTCCGACGAGCAGTACTTC. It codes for CASSSPSFAGGSDEQYF.

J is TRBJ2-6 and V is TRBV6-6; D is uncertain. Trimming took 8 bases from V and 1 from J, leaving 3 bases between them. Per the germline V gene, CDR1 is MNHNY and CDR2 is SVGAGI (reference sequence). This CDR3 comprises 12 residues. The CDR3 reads CASQSGANVLTF. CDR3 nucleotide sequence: TGTGCCAGCCAGTCTGGGGCCAACGTCCTGACTTTC.

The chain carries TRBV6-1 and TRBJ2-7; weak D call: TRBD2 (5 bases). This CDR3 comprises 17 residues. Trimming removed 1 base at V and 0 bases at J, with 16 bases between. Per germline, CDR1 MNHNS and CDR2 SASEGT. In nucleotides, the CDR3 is TGTGCCAGCAGTGAAGTAGGACGGACTGGGAGCTCCTACGAGCAGTACTTC. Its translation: CASSEVGRTGSSYEQYF.

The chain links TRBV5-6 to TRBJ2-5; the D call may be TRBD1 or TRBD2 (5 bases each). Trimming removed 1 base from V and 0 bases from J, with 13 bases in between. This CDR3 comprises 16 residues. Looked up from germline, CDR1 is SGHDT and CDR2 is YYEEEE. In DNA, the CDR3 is TGTGCCAGCAGCTTGACGGGTCGGGGCCACCAAGAGACCCAGTACTTC. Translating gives CASSLTGRGHQETQYF.

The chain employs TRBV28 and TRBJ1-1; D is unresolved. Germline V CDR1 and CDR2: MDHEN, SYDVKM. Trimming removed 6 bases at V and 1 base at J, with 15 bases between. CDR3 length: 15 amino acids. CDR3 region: CASRFVGLGNTEAFF. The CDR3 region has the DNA TGTGCCAGCAGGTTTGTAGGACTCGGGAACACTGAAGCTTTCTTT.

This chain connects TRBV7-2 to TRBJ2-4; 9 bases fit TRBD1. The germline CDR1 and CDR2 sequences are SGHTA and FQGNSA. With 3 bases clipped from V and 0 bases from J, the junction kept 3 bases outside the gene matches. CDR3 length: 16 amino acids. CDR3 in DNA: TGTGCCAGCAGCTTGGGACAGGGTCTAGCCAAAAACATTCAGTACTTC. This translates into CASSLGQGLAKNIQYF.

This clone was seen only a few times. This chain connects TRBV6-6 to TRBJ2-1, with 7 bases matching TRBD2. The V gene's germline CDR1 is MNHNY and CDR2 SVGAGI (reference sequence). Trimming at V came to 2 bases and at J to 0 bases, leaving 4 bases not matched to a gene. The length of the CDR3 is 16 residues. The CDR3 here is CASSYGEGRSYNEQFF. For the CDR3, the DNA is TGTGCCAGCAGTTACGGGGAGGGCCGCTCCTACAATGAGCAGTTCTTC.

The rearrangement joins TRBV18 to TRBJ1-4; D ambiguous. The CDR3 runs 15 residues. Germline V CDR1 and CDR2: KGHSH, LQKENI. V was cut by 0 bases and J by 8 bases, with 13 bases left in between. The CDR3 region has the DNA TGTGCCAGCTCACCACCGTCGCAAAGGGAGGAAAAACTGTTTTTT. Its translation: CASSPPSQREEKLFF.

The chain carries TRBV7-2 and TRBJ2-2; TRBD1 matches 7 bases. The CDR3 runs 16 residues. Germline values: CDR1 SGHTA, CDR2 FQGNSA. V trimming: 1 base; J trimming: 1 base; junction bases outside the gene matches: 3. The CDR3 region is CASSLVGTVNTGELFF. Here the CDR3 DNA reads TGTGCCAGCAGCTTAGTAGGGACAGTGAACACCGGGGAGCTGTTTTTT.

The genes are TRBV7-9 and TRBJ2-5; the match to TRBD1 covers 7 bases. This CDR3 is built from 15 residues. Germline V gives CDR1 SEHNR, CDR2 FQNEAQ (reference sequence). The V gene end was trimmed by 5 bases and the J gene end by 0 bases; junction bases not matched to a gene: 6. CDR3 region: CASSRGQADQETQYF. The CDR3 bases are TGTGCCAGCAGCAGAGGACAGGCGGACCAAGAGACCCAGTACTTC.

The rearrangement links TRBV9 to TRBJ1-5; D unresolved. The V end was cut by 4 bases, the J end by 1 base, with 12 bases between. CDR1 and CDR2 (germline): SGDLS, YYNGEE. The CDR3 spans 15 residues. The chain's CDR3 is CASSPSVMSNQPQHF. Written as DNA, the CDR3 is TGTGCCAGCAGCCCATCCGTGATGAGCAATCAGCCCCAGCATTTT.

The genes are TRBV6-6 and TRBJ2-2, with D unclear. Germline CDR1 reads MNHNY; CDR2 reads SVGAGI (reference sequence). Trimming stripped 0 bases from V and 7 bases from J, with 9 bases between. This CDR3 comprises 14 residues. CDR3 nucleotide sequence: TGTGCCAGCAGTTACTCAGGGTCTGACGGGGAGCTGTTTTTT. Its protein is CASSYSGSDGELFF.

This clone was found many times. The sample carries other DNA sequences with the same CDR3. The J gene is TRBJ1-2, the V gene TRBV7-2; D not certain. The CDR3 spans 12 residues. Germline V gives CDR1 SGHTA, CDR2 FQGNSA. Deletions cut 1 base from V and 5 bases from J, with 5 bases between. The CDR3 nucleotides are TGTGCCAGCAGCTTAGTGGGGTATGGCTACACCTTC. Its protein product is CASSLVGYGYTF.

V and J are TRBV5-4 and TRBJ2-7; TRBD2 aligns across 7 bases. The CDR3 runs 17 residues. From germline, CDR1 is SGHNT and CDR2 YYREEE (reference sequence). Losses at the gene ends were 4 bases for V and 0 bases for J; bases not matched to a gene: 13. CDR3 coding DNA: TGTGCCAGCAGCCCCGGACTCGGGCGGGAGTTCTCCTACGAGCAGTACTTC. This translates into CASSPGLGREFSYEQYF.

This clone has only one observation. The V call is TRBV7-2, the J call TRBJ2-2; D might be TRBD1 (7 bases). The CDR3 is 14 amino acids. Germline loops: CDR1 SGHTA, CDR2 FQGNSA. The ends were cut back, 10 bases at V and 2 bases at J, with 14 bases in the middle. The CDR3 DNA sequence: TGTGCCACCAAGGAGGGGGCTAACACCGGGGAGCTGTTTTTT. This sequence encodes CATKEGANTGELFF.

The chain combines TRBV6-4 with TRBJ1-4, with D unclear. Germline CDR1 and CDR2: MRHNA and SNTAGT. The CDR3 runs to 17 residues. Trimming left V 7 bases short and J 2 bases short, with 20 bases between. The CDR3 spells CASTPRAARGTNEKLFF. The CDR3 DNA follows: TGTGCCAGCACCCCCCGTGCGGCCCGAGGGACTAATGAAAAACTGTTTTTT.

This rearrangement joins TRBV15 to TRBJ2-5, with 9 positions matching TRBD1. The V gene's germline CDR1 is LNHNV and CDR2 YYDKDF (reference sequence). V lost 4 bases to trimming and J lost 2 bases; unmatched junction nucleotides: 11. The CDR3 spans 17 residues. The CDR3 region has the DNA TGTGCCACCAGCACTCTGTATGGGACAGGGCCTCAAGAGACCCAGTACTTC. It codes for CATSTLYGTGPQETQYF.

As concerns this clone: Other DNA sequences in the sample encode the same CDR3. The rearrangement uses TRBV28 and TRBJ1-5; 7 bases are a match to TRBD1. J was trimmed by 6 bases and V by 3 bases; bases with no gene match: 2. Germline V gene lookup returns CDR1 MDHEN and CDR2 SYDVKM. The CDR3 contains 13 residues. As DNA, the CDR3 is TGTGCCAGCAGTTTCTACAGGGGTCAGCCCCAGCATTTT. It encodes CASSFYRGQPQHF.

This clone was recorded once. CDR3: CASSAGDYNEQFF. CDR3 in DNA: TGTGCCAGCAGCGCAGGGGATTACAATGAGCAGTTCTTC. The V call is TRBV21-1, the J call TRBJ2-1; the D call of TRBD1 is as the table states it, not checked on the DNA. TRBV21-1 is a pseudogene. This CDR3 is built from 13 residues.

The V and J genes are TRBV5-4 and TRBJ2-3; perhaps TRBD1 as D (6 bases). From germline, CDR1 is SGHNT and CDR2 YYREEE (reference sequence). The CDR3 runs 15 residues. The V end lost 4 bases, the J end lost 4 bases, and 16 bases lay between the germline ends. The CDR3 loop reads CASSPRDTFADTQYF. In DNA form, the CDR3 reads TGTGCCAGCAGCCCCCGGGACACCTTCGCAGATACGCAGTATTTT.

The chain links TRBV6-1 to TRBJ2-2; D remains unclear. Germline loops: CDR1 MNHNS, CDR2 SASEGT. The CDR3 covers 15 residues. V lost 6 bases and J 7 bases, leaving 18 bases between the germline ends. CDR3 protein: CASRSLPMVGGELFF. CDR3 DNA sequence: TGTGCCAGCAGAAGCTTACCCATGGTTGGCGGGGAGCTGTTTTTT.

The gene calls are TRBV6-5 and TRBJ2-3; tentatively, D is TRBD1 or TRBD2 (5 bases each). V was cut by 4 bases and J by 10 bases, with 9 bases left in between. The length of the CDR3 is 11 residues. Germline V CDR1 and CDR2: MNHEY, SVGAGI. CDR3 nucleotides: TGTGCCAGCAGTTTGGGGGTTGCGCAGTATTTT. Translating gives CASSLGVAQYF.

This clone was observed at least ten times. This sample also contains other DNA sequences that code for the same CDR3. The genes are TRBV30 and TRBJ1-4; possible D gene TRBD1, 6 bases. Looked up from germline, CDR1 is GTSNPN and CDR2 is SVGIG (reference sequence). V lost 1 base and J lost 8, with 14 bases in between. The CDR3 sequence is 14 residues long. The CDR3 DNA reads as TGTGCCTGGAGTGGGTGGGGGGCGGAGGAAAAACTGTTTTTT. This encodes CAWSGWGAEEKLFF.

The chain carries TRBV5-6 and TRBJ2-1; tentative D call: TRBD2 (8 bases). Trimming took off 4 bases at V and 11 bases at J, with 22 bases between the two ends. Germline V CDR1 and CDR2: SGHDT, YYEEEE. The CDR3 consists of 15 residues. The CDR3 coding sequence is TGTGCCAGCAGCCGAGTAGCGGGACAGCGGGGGAAGCAGTTCTTC. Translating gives CASSRVAGQRGKQFF.